One sample yielded the 19 T cell receptor beta chains listed below, sequenced in a study of blood T cell repertoires in COVID-19. Clones were read by immunoSEQ multiplex PCR, and TCRdb kept only the in-frame ones, dropping some. The table includes 150,000 to 200,000 clones, roughly 84% detected once. Sequencing was performed on PBMCs or T cells enriched from blood (not recorded which). Receptor source: a woman aged 55-69 years who had recovered from COVID-19.

This rearrangement joins TRBV3-1 (or the pseudogene TRBV3-2) to TRBJ2-3; the match to TRBD2 covers 10 bases. The CDR3 spans 17 residues. The V gene end was trimmed by 4 bases and the J gene end by 2 bases; junction bases not matched to a gene: 9. Per germline, CDR1 LGHDT and CDR2 YNNKEL (reference sequence). The CDR3 bases are TGTGCCAGCAGCCCGCATCGGACTAGCGGTAACACAGATACGCAGTATTTT. Amino acid sequence: CASSPHRTSGNTDTQYF.

This clone was observed a few times. The chain links TRBV6-1 to TRBJ1-6, with a weak D call TRBD1 (5 bases). CDR1 and CDR2 from the germline V gene are MNHNS and SASEGT. CDR3 length: 15 residues. Trimming pared 1 base from V and 9 bases from J, leaving 13 bases between. The DNA of the CDR3 is TGTGCCAGCAGTGAAGTCTACCAGGGTAGTTCACCCCTCCACTTT. This translates into CASSEVYQGSSPLHF.

This chain connects TRBV4-2 to TRBJ1-1; possible D gene TRBD1, 5 bases. With 0 bases removed from V and 1 base from J, the gap between germline ends came to 9 bases. CDR3 length: 15 amino acids. Germline CDR1 and CDR2: LGHNA and YNFKEQ. The DNA of the CDR3 is TGTGCCAGCAGCCAAGAGCGCGGGGGGAACACTGAAGCTTTCTTT. It codes for CASSQERGGNTEAFF.

V gene TRBV7-9 combines with J gene TRBJ2-2; 9 bases fit TRBD2. Losses at the gene ends were 1 base for V and 2 bases for J; bases not matched to a gene: 11. The germline V gene encodes CDR1 SEHNR and CDR2 FQNEAQ (reference sequence). CDR3 size: 19 residues. Written as DNA, the CDR3 is TGTGCCAGCAGCTTAGGGTTTAGCGGGAGTCCCTCTAACACCGGGGAGCTGTTTTTT. Protein product: CASSLGFSGSPSNTGELFF.

The V gene is TRBV28, the J gene TRBJ2-7, with 8 bases matching TRBD2. Germline V gene data show CDR1 as MDHEN and CDR2 as SYDVKM. V shed 7 bases, J shed 0 bases, and the junction held 11 bases outside the gene matches. This CDR3 region has 16 residues. CDR3 sequence: CASTGGGGRRSYEQYF. In DNA form, the CDR3 reads TGTGCCAGCACCGGCGGCGGGGGGCGACGCTCCTACGAGCAGTACTTC.

The chain is built from TRBV14 and TRBJ2-7, with D perhaps TRBD2 (5 bases). Trimming shortened V by 4 bases and J by 12 bases, and 13 bases separated the two germline ends. This CDR3 spans 11 amino acids. CDR1 and CDR2 (germline): SGHDN, FVKESK. CDR3 amino acids: CASSLGLILYF. The CDR3 coding sequence is TGTGCCAGCAGCCTTGGACTGATTTTGTACTTC.

The CDR3: CASTEAGALHF. CDR3 sequence (DNA): TGTGCCAGCACGGAGGCCGGAGCCCTCCACTTT. The J gene is TRBJ1-6, the V gene TRBV2; D not certain. The V end was cut by 7 bases, the J end by 14 bases, with 12 bases between. Germline CDR1 and CDR2: SNHLY and FYNNEI. The CDR3 contains 11 residues.

The V gene is TRBV30, the J gene TRBJ1-1; maybe TRBD1 (5 bases). The germline V gene encodes CDR1 GTSNPN and CDR2 SVGIG (reference sequence). The V end lost 2 bases, the J end lost 1 base, and 8 bases lay between the germline ends. The CDR3 sequence is 13 residues long. The CDR3 coding sequence is TGTGCCTGGAGTACGACAGCGAACACTGAAGCTTTCTTT. Translating gives CAWSTTANTEAFF.

The chain is built from TRBV5-1 and TRBJ1-3, with D possibly being TRBD1 (5 bases). V was clipped by 4 bases and J by 5 bases, with 13 bases between them. Germline V gene lookup returns CDR1 SGHRS and CDR2 YFSETQ. This CDR3 spans 14 amino acids. The CDR3 DNA sequence: TGCGCCAGCAGCCCTATGACAGATCGAAACACCATATATTTT. Amino acids: CASSPMTDRNTIYF.

This chain uses TRBV7-9 with TRBJ1-5; D gene uncertain. V lost 5 bases to trimming and J lost 7 bases, with 15 bases between them. Germline CDR1 and CDR2: SEHNR and FQNEAQ (reference sequence). CDR3 length: 14 amino acids. The CDR3 is CASSVQSEGQPQHF. CDR3 nucleotides: TGTGCCAGCAGCGTACAGAGTGAGGGCCAGCCCCAGCATTTT.

The chain combines TRBV5-1 with TRBJ2-7; 7 nucleotides agree with TRBD2. Germline V lookup: CDR1 SGHRS, CDR2 YFSETQ. This CDR3 is built from 15 residues. V lost 0 bases to trimming and J lost 2 bases; unmatched junction nucleotides: 5. The chain's CDR3 is CASSLGTGGTYEQYF. Written as DNA, the CDR3 is TGCGCCAGCAGCTTGGGAACGGGGGGTACCTACGAGCAGTACTTC.

This clone has just a few counts. The rearrangement joins TRBV27 to TRBJ1-2, with unresolved D. CDR3 length: 16 residues. V was pared by 6 bases and J by 7 bases, with 24 bases between. Germline CDR1 and CDR2: MNHEY and SMNVEV (reference sequence). The CDR3 DNA follows: TGTGCCAGCAGACCACCTCGGGCGGGGAGGAGGAGTGGCTACACCTTC. Its translation is CASRPPRAGRRSGYTF.

CDR3 in DNA: TGTGCCAGCAGTGAAGGGCAGGCGGCGGGTTTTAACGAGCAGTACTTC. Translated, it gives CASSEGQAAGFNEQYF. J is TRBJ2-7 and V is TRBV6-1; D is possibly TRBD2 (5 bases). Per germline, CDR1 MNHNS and CDR2 SASEGT. The CDR3 spans 16 residues. V was cut by 1 base and J by 5 bases, with 18 bases left in between.

The chain uses TRBV25-1 and TRBJ2-6; D not resolved. With 2 bases removed from V and 1 base from J, the gap between germline ends came to 6 bases. CDR3 size: 15 residues. CDR1 is MGHDK, CDR2 SYGVNS, per germline. The CDR3 protein is CASSEVGSGANVLTF. The CDR3 DNA is TGTGCCAGCAGTGAAGTCGGGTCTGGGGCCAACGTCCTGACTTTC.

This clone was observed a handful of times. The V and J genes are TRBV2 and TRBJ2-2; the D gene is possibly TRBD2 (5 bases). V lost 2 bases, J lost 2 bases, and 12 bases lay in between. In germline, CDR1 is SNHLY, CDR2 FYNNEI. The CDR3 covers 16 residues. CDR3 amino acids: CASSEMAAENTGELFF. The CDR3 bases are TGTGCCAGCAGTGAAATGGCAGCGGAAAACACCGGGGAGCTGTTTTTT.

This clone was seen a few times. The CDR3 region has the DNA TGTGCCAGCAGCTCAGACACTTCTGGGGCCAACGTCCTGACTTTC. Residues: CASSSDTSGANVLTF. This chain uses TRBV7-9 with TRBJ2-6; D unclear. Per the germline V gene, CDR1 is SEHNR and CDR2 is FQNEAQ (reference sequence). This CDR3 spans 15 amino acids. V gave up 4 bases and J gave up 1 base, with 8 bases separating them.

The chain links TRBV24-1 to TRBJ1-1, with TRBD1 as a possible D gene (5 bases). This CDR3 region has 20 residues. Trimming took off 3 bases at V and 5 bases at J, with 30 bases between the two ends. CDR1 is KGHDR, CDR2 SFDVKD, per germline. The CDR3 loop reads CATSDPGTGRVRVGPTEAFF. The CDR3 DNA sequence: TGTGCCACCAGTGATCCCGGGACGGGGAGGGTTAGGGTTGGGCCGACTGAAGCTTTCTTT.

This sequence joins TRBV20-1 and TRBJ1-5; no clear D gene. Germline CDR1 DFQATT, CDR2 SNEGSKA (reference sequence). CDR3 length equals 17 residues. Trimming took 3 bases from V and 0 from J, leaving 18 bases between them. The CDR3 is CSASQTGGGYSNQPQHF. CDR3 sequence (DNA): TGCAGTGCTAGTCAGACGGGAGGCGGCTATAGCAATCAGCCCCAGCATTTT.

This chain uses TRBV5-1 with TRBJ1-4, with D hard to call. The CDR3 loop spans 15 amino acids. V lost 0 bases to trimming and J lost 7 bases, with 13 bases between them. Per germline, CDR1 SGHRS and CDR2 YFSETQ. CDR3 residues: CASSLGQTDAEKLFF. For the CDR3, the DNA is TGCGCCAGCAGCTTGGGGCAGACTGATGCTGAAAAACTGTTTTTT.